Listed below are T cell receptor beta chains from one sample, sequenced in a study of blood T cells in healthy people across ages. TCRdb re-analysed the 5' RACE reads in MiXCR, keeping a single row per CDR3 protein. The sample lists around 800,000 distinct CDR3 sequences; approximately 24% were seen once. A further study also used this sample, focusing on T cells of mothers and their children.

Material: blood. These receptors were taken from a boy aged 10-17 years in good health. The CDR3 runs from the conserved cysteine through the conserved F or W. The order of the fields is D gene, J gene, V gene, clone size, CDR3 protein, CDR3 DNA. A D gene is named only where the DNA matches it firmly. The size entry is marked missing in some rows and otherwise reads once, few, many or a size class.

>NA|TRBJ1-2|TRBV29-1|few
CSVFRLAYGYTF
TGCAGCGTTTTCAGGCTCGCCTATGGCTACACCTTC
>TRBD2|TRBJ2-2|TRBV7-8|NA
CASSLVGLAGGGYTGELFF
TGTGCCAGCAGCTTAGTTGGACTAGCGGGGGGTGGGTACACCGGGGAGCTGTTTTTT
>NA|TRBJ1-1|TRBV6-6|few
CASSPIIYSNEAFF
TGTGCCAGCAGCCCGATAATCTACAGCAATGAAGCTTTCTTT
>NA|TRBJ2-5|TRBV5-1|few
CASSWERQETQYF
TGCGCCAGCAGCTGGGAGCGGCAAGAGACCCAGTACTTC
>TRBD1|TRBJ1-1|TRBV12-5|few
CASGSTGTGNTEAFF
TGTGCTAGTGGATCGACCGGGACAGGGAACACTGAAGCTTTCTTT
>NA|TRBJ2-7|TRBV6-1|few
CASSELWVIVGYEQYF
TGTGCCAGCAGTGAACTCTGGGTGATAGTTGGCTACGAGCAGTACTTC
>NA|TRBJ2-7|TRBV5-1|few
CASSLQDRYEQYF
TGCGCCAGCAGCTTGCAGGACCGGTACGAGCAGTACTTC
>NA|TRBJ2-6|TRBV4-2|NA
CASSQGNGANVLTF
TGTGCCAGCAGCCAGGGGAATGGGGCCAACGTCCTGACTTTC
>NA|TRBJ2-7|TRBV15|few
CATSSATTLSYEQYF
TGTGCCACCAGCAGTGCGACTACACTTTCCTACGAGCAGTACTTC
>NA|TRBJ1-2|TRBV12-3/TRBV12-4|NA
CASSFGVGGGYTF
TGTGCCAGCAGTTTCGGTGTGGGAGGTGGCTACACCTTC
>NA|TRBJ2-7|TRBV27|NA
CASQDSLLSYEQYF
TGTGCCAGCCAGGACAGCCTTCTATCCTACGAGCAGTACTTC
>NA|TRBJ2-5|TRBV13|many
CASSRTVGQETQYF
TGTGCCAGCAGCCGTACCGTGGGCCAAGAGACCCAGTACTTC
>NA|TRBJ2-4|TRBV12-3/TRBV12-4|NA
CASGPGHLDIQYF
TGTGCCAGCGGACCGGGACATTTAGACATTCAGTACTTC
>NA|TRBJ2-2|TRBV20-1|NA
CSARSGGGGTGELFF
TGCAGTGCTAGATCGGGCGGGGGCGGGACCGGGGAGCTGTTTTTT
>NA|TRBJ1-4|TRBV28|NA
CASSFPSSNEKLFF
TGTGCCAGCAGTTTCCCGAGTTCTAATGAAAAACTGTTTTTT
>TRBD2|TRBJ2-1|TRBV7-3|few
CASSLRLAGGHNEQFF
TGTGCCAGCAGCTTAAGACTAGCGGGGGGTCACAATGAGCAGTTCTTC
>NA|TRBJ2-7|TRBV20-1|few
CSARSTYEQYF
TGCAGTGCTAGAAGTACCTACGAGCAGTACTTC
>NA|TRBJ1-4|TRBV6-5|few
CASSYEGRANEKLFF
TGTGCCAGCAGTTACGAGGGACGGGCTAATGAAAAACTGTTTTTT
>NA|TRBJ1-1|TRBV28|NA
CAGSTEAFF
TGTGCGGGAAGCACTGAAGCTTTCTTT
>NA|TRBJ1-2|TRBV24-1|NA
CATYSQVDGYTF
TGTGCCACCTACTCGCAGGTGGACGGCTACACCTTC
>NA|TRBJ1-4|TRBV30|NA
CAWSDGADEKLFF
TGTGCCTGGAGTGACGGGGCGGATGAAAAACTGTTTTTT
>TRBD2|TRBJ2-2|TRBV30|NA
CAWSVPQRENTGELFF
TGTGCCTGGAGTGTACCCCAGCGGGAGAACACCGGGGAGCTGTTTTTT
>NA|TRBJ1-1|TRBV6-1|NA
CASTLYTEAFF
TGTGCCAGCACATTGTACACTGAAGCTTTCTTT
>TRBD2|TRBJ2-5|TRBV28|NA
CASRLAGELETQYF
TGTGCCAGCAGACTAGCGGGGGAGTTAGAGACCCAGTACTTC
>TRBD2|TRBJ2-1|TRBV12-3/TRBV12-4|few
CASSSPGGKNFNEQFF
TGTGCCAGCAGTTCCCCGGGGGGGAAAAATTTTAATGAGCAGTTCTTC
>NA|TRBJ1-4|TRBV28|few
CASSLGQSVEKLFF
TGTGCCAGCAGTTTAGGGCAGTCGGTTGAAAAACTGTTTTTT
>NA|TRBJ1-1|TRBV12-3/TRBV12-4|few
CASSLSVMNTEAFF
TGTGCCAGCAGTTTATCGGTTATGAACACTGAAGCTTTCTTT
>NA|TRBJ2-3|TRBV12-3/TRBV12-4|NA
CASSLRARADTQYF
TGTGCCAGCAGTTTGAGGGCTAGAGCAGATACGCAGTATTTT
>TRBD1|TRBJ1-2|TRBV30|NA
CAWSVRLQGAANYGYTF
TGTGCCTGGAGTGTAAGGTTGCAGGGGGCCGCTAACTATGGCTACACCTTC
>NA|TRBJ2-7|TRBV24-1|NA
CATSVDYEQYF
TGTGCCACCAGTGTCGACTACGAGCAGTACTTC
>TRBD2|TRBJ2-1|TRBV19|NA
CASRGGTHYYNEQFF
TGTGCCAGTCGGGGAGGGACTCACTACTACAATGAGCAGTTCTTC
>NA|TRBJ2-5|TRBV2|NA
CASSEAMGEGETQYF
TGTGCCAGCAGTGAAGCCATGGGAGAGGGAGAGACCCAGTACTTC
>NA|TRBJ1-2|TRBV9|few
CASSPRGSEGYGYTF
TGTGCCAGCAGCCCAAGGGGCTCCGAGGGCTATGGCTACACCTTC
>NA|TRBJ1-5|TRBV5-1|few
CASSLSGFGNQPQHF
TGCGCCAGCAGCTTGTCGGGATTCGGCAATCAGCCCCAGCATTTT
>TRBD1|TRBJ2-7|TRBV9|few
CASSVGTGLQQYF
TGTGCCAGCAGCGTCGGGACAGGGTTACAGCAGTACTTC
>TRBD1|TRBJ2-7|TRBV5-1|NA
CASSGDSRSYEQYF
TGCGCCAGCAGTGGGGACAGTAGGTCCTACGAGCAGTACTTC
>TRBD1|TRBJ1-4|TRBV6-1|few
CASSSGQTNEKLFF
TGTGCCAGCAGTTCGGGACAGACTAATGAAAAACTGTTTTTT
>NA|TRBJ2-5|TRBV29-1|NA
CSVVGGGRETQYF
TGCAGCGTTGTAGGAGGGGGCCGGGAGACCCAGTACTTC
>TRBD1|TRBJ1-1|TRBV5-1|NA
CASSQTGGKAFF
TGCGCCAGCAGCCAAACAGGGGGGAAAGCTTTCTTT
>NA|TRBJ2-1|TRBV12-3/TRBV12-4|NA
CASRRAYNEQFF
TGTGCCAGCAGACGCGCCTACAATGAGCAGTTCTTC
>NA|TRBJ1-2|TRBV20-1|few
CSAREASYGYTF
TGCAGTGCTAGAGAGGCATCCTATGGCTACACCTTC
>TRBD2|TRBJ2-3|TRBV12-3/TRBV12-4|once
CASSPGSGGKGTQYF
TGTGCCAGCAGTCCTGGTAGCGGGGGGAAAGGTACGCAGTATTTT
>NA|TRBJ2-5|TRBV7-2|few
CASSLARATRETQYF
TGTGCCAGCAGCTTAGCGCGGGCCACCCGGGAGACCCAGTACTTC
>TRBD2|TRBJ2-5|TRBV6-2/TRBV6-3|NA
CASRGLAAAEETQYF
TGTGCCAGCAGGGGACTAGCGGCCGCGGAAGAGACCCAGTACTTC
>TRBD1|TRBJ1-4|TRBV12-3/TRBV12-4|NA
CASSPDGQGSNEKLFF
TGTGCCAGCAGCCCCGACGGACAGGGGAGTAATGAAAAACTGTTTTTT
>NA|TRBJ2-3|TRBV6-2/TRBV6-3|NA
CASRPISWEVTDTQYF
TGTGCCAGCAGACCGATATCGTGGGAGGTTACAGATACGCAGTATTTT
>NA|TRBJ2-1|TRBV7-8|NA
CASSPGFPNEQFF
TGTGCCAGCAGCCCAGGGTTCCCCAATGAGCAGTTCTTC
>NA|TRBJ2-1|TRBV15|NA
CATRPGGFYNEQFF
TGTGCCACCCGCCCAGGAGGGTTCTACAATGAGCAGTTCTTC
>TRBD1|TRBJ2-5|TRBV29-1|few
CSLIPTGVGETQYF
TGCAGTTTAATACCGACAGGGGTCGGGGAGACCCAGTACTTC
>TRBD1|TRBJ1-4|TRBV6-1|NA
CASTHLPGQSNEKLFF
TGTGCCAGCACTCATCTCCCGGGACAGAGTAATGAAAAACTGTTTTTT
>NA|TRBJ2-7|TRBV4-1|NA
CASSQSRAGGNEQYF
TGCGCCAGCAGCCAATCCCGCGCAGGGGGGAACGAGCAGTACTTC
>TRBD2|TRBJ2-7|TRBV29-1|few
CSVSSGGPFAYEQYF
TGCAGCGTTTCGAGCGGGGGGCCCTTCGCCTACGAGCAGTACTTC
>NA|TRBJ1-6|TRBV11-2|few
CASSFLRSSYNSPLHF
TGTGCCAGCAGCTTCCTCAGGAGCTCCTATAATTCACCCCTCCACTTT
>NA|TRBJ2-1|TRBV20-1|few
CSVPIPIGGPNYNEQFF
TGCAGTGTGCCAATCCCCATCGGGGGGCCGAACTACAATGAGCAGTTCTTC
>NA|TRBJ2-5|TRBV20-1|NA
CSASPGLGETQYF
TGCAGTGCTAGTCCTGGACTGGGCGAGACCCAGTACTTC
>NA|TRBJ1-1|TRBV6-5|NA
CASSSGQFRTEAFF
TGTGCCAGCAGTTCTGGACAGTTTAGAACTGAAGCTTTCTTT
>TRBD2|TRBJ2-2|TRBV2|NA
CASRRPLAGGPNGELFF
TGTGCCAGCAGGCGTCCACTAGCGGGGGGGCCGAACGGGGAGCTGTTTTTT
>TRBD2|TRBJ2-5|TRBV15|NA
CATSRATLTSGGETQYF
TGTGCCACCAGCAGAGCTACTTTGACTAGCGGGGGAGAGACCCAGTACTTC
>TRBD2|TRBJ2-1|TRBV28|NA
CASSSAGASGGPKEFF
TGTGCCAGCAGTTCCGCCGGGGCTAGCGGGGGCCCGAAGGAGTTCTTC